The TCR beta chain described here comes from a study of technical replicates of blood from a few donors (dated by TCRdb to 2015 to 2018). Library construction relied on the immunoSEQ multiplex PCR assay. The source is immuneACCESS, and TCRdb retained only in-frame sequences with V and J called. Part of the clones is not carried over; for the studies checked, unresolved V genes explain less than half of this, and the remainder is unexplained. The sample data list roughly 48,000 clones, and 90% to 95% of these were observed just once. Roughly 3.9% of the sample goes to the ten largest clones. The CDR1 and CDR2 encoded by the germline V gene are SGHRS and YFSETQ. V is reduced by 1 base and J by 7 bases, leaving a spacing of 11 bases between them. The CDR3 runs 13 amino acids, cysteine and phenylalanine included. The sequence is cut down to CDR3 DNA, 39 bases in frame from base 1. To note about this clone: Its antigen specificity is not known. No base quality values were provided; no much bigger clone lies one nucleotide off.

Sequenced sample: PBMCs. This receptor was taken from a human donor in good health. Some clones in this sample may be carry-over from other donors' samples. This chain joins TRBV5-1 to TRBJ1-1; a tentative D call is TRBD1 (5 bases match). The CDR3 here reads CASSLNSGFEAFF. The sequence in DNA is TGCGCCAGCAGCTTGAACTCAGGGTTTGAAGCTTTCTTT.